The rows below give T cell receptor beta chains drawn from one sample of a study of T cell repertoires in aging, cancer and after chemotherapy. One entry per CDR3 protein, called by TCRdb with MiXCR from the multiplex PCR reads. The sample yields over 10,000 distinct CDR3 sequences, 21% seen once. The sample comprised blood. These receptors originate from a human donor in good health. The CDR3 runs from the conserved cysteine through the conserved F or W. D genes are given only for firm matches. Part of the rows lack a size; the others show once, few, many or a class for expanded clones.

D | J | V | size | CDR3 | DNA
TRBD2 | TRBJ2-2 | TRBV6-4 | NA | CASSDSSGGPNTGELFF | TGTGCCAGCAGTGACTCTAGCGGGGGTCCGAACACCGGGGAGCTGTTTTTT
NA | TRBJ1-1 | TRBV7-9 | medium-sized | CASSLLLDTEAFF | TGTGCCAGCAGCTTATTGCTTGACACTGAAGCTTTCTTT
NA | TRBJ1-1 | TRBV20-1 | many | CSAGGRNTEAFF | TGCAGTGCAGGGGGGAGGAACACTGAAGCTTTCTTT
NA | TRBJ2-4 | TRBV6-5 | few | CASSLQGTKNIQYF | TGTGCCAGCAGCCTACAGGGAACCAAAAACATTCAGTACTTC
TRBD1 | TRBJ1-4 | TRBV11-2 | many | CASSPGDSLEKLFF | TGTGCCAGCAGCCCGGGGGACAGTCTTGAAAAACTGTTTTTT
TRBD2 | TRBJ2-3 | TRBV6-2/TRBV6-3 | many | CASSPSSGESGNTQYF | TGTGCCAGCAGTCCATCAAGCGGGGAATCGGGAAATACGCAGTATTTT
TRBD1 | TRBJ1-3 | TRBV30 | many | CAWSLDRAGGNTIYF | TGTGCCTGGAGTCTGGACAGGGCTGGAGGAAACACCATATATTTT
NA | TRBJ2-7 | TRBV20-1 | many | CSAPPAGTYEQYF | TGCAGTGCCCCCCCAGCGGGCACCTACGAGCAGTACTTC
TRBD2 | TRBJ2-3 | TRBV20-1 | NA | CSASLVAGDFYTDTQYF | TGCAGTGCTAGCTTGGTAGCGGGGGACTTTTACACAGATACGCAGTATTTT
NA | TRBJ2-7 | TRBV10-3 | NA | CATSPADSYEQYF | TGTGCCACCTCCCCGGCGGACTCCTACGAGCAGTACTTC
NA | TRBJ1-4 | TRBV7-2 | NA | CASSFTGGIANEKLFF | TGTGCTAGCAGCTTCACCGGGGGCATAGCTAATGAAAAACTGTTTTTT
NA | TRBJ2-7 | TRBV4-2 | few | CASSLRTVSYEQYF | TGCGCCAGCAGCCTTCGGACGGTTTCCTACGAGCAGTACTTC
NA | TRBJ2-3 | TRBV7-2 | once | CASSPPVGRADKQYF | TGTGCCAGCAGCCCCCCGGTAGGGCGAGCAGATAAGCAGTATTTT
TRBD1 | TRBJ2-1 | TRBV7-9 | NA | CASSLGLTGGYGEQFF | TGTGCCAGCAGCTTAGGGCTGACAGGGGGCTACGGTGAGCAGTTCTTC
NA | TRBJ2-2 | TRBV4-3 | NA | CASSPRVFAGELFF | TGCGCCAGCAGCCCCCGGGTTTTCGCCGGGGAGCTGTTTTTT
NA | TRBJ2-7 | TRBV18 | few | CASSVLRGGSYEQYF | TGTGCCAGCTCAGTTCTCAGGGGTGGGTCCTACGAGCAGTACTTC
NA | TRBJ2-3 | TRBV5-4 | once | CASSPGWGGAYDTQYF | TGTGCCAGCAGCCCGGGTTGGGGGGGGGCCTACGATACGCAGTATTTT
NA | TRBJ1-5 | TRBV19 | NA | CASSISSREGRQPQHF | TGTGCCAGTAGTATCTCCTCCAGGGAAGGTCGCCAGCCCCAGCATTTT
NA | TRBJ2-7 | TRBV30 | medium-sized | CAWRQGGSSKYF | TGTGCCTGGAGACAGGGGGGGAGCTCAAAGTACTTC
NA | TRBJ2-1 | TRBV7-9 | NA | CASSPVGSSYNEQFF | TGTGCCAGCAGCCCCGTTGGGAGCTCCTACAATGAGCAGTTCTTC
NA | TRBJ1-2 | TRBV14 | few | CASSPRGGRLVSIYGYTF | TGTGCCAGCAGCCCGCGCGGGGGGAGATTGGTTAGCATCTATGGCTACACCTTC
TRBD1 | TRBJ1-4 | TRBV7-9 | few | CASSLDQGQGATNEKLFF | TGTGCCAGCAGCTTAGATCAAGGGCAGGGGGCAACTAATGAAAAACTGTTTTTT